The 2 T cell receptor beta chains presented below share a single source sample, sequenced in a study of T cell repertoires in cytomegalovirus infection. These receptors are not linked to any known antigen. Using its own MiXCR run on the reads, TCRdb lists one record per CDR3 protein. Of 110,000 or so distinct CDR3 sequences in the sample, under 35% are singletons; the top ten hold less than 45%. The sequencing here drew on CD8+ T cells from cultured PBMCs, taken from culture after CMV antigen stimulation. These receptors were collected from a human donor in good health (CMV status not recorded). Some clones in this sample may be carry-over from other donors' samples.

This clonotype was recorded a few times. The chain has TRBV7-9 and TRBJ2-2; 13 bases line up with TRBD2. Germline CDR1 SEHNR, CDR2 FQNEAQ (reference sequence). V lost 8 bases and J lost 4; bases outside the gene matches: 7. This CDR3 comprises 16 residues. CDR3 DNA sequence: TGTGCCAGCTTGGCGACTAGCGGGGGGATCACCGGGGAGCTGTTTTTT. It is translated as CASLATSGGITGELFF.

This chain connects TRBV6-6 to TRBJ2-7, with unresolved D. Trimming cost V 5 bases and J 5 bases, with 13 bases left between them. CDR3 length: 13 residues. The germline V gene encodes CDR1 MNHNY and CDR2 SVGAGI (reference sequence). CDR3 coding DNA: TGTGCCAGCAGTGATCTGAAGGCAGACGAGCAGTACTTC. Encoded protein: CASSDLKADEQYF.